One and the same sample provided the 16 T cell receptor beta chains below, sequenced in a study of OX40 agonist ivuxolimab in advanced cancers. TCRdb's table, derived via immunoSEQ multiplex PCR, lists solely in-frame clones and lacks some. Of some 150,000 clones in the sample, 90% to 95% were seen once. The material was CD4+ or CD8+ T cells sorted from blood, obtained in a trial of the OX40 agonist ivuxolimab. These TCRs come from an adult with an advanced solid tumor such as melanoma, head and neck, liver or kidney cancer.

The CDR3 here is CASSPRTGSDEKLFF. Written as DNA, the CDR3 is TGTGCCAGCAGCCCCCGGACAGGCTCAGATGAAAAACTGTTTTTT. This chain links TRBV14 with TRBJ1-4; 7 bases align to TRBD1. V shed 4 bases, J shed 6 bases, and the junction held 8 bases outside the gene matches. In germline, CDR1 is SGHDN, CDR2 FVKESK. The CDR3 length is 15 residues.

The chain combines TRBV7-2 with TRBJ2-7, with D possibly being TRBD2 (6 bases). The germline gives CDR1 SGHTA, CDR2 FQGNSA. The CDR3 is 14 residues long. Trimming shortened V by 0 bases and J by 3 bases, and 9 bases separated the two germline ends. DNA of the CDR3: TGTGCCAGCAGCTTAGCGCATAGCGGCTACGAGCAGTACTTC. Its protein is CASSLAHSGYEQYF.

This clone was found once. The chain employs TRBV6-4 and TRBJ1-1; D gene uncertain. Germline V gene data show CDR1 as MRHNA and CDR2 as SNTAGT. The CDR3 sequence is 13 residues long. Trimming left V 4 bases short and J 0 bases short, with 6 bases between. CDR3 residues: CASSATVNTEAFF. In nucleotides, the CDR3 is TGTGCCAGCAGTGCTACAGTGAACACTGAAGCTTTCTTT.

Concerning this clone: One end of the junction varies from germline; a read error may be responsible. The chain carries TRBV2 and TRBJ2-5; D is possibly TRBD1 or TRBD2 (5 bases each). The CDR3 runs 15 residues. Germline V CDR1 and CDR2: SNHLY, FYNNEI. In DNA form, the CDR3 reads TGTGCCAGCAGCGACGACGCCACTATCACTAGGCAACAGGACTTC. Amino acids: CASSDDATITRQQDF.

The chain joins TRBV27 to TRBJ1-2; 7 nucleotides align to TRBD1. The CDR3 loop spans 15 amino acids. Per the germline V gene, CDR1 is MNHEY and CDR2 is SMNVEV (reference sequence). Trimming took 2 bases from V and 2 from J; bases not matched to a gene: 5. The CDR3, as DNA: TGTGCCAGCAGTTTACAAAGGACAGGAAACTATGGCTACACCTTC. It encodes CASSLQRTGNYGYTF.

The CDR3 sequence is CASSLGRDYNEQFF. Here the CDR3 DNA reads TGTGCCAGCAGCTTAGGTCGGGACTACAATGAGCAGTTCTTC. The chain uses TRBV7-2 and TRBJ2-1; maybe TRBD2 (5 bases). The CDR3 is 14 amino acids. The V gene lost 1 base and the J gene lost 3 bases, with 7 bases spanning the gap. The germline V gene encodes CDR1 SGHTA and CDR2 FQGNSA.

The chain is built from TRBV5-1 and TRBJ1-1; D is ambiguous. The germline V gene has CDR1 SGHRS and CDR2 YFSETQ. Trimming cost V 0 bases and J 0 bases, with 9 bases left between them. The CDR3 length is 15 residues. In nucleotides, the CDR3 is TGCGCCAGCAGCTTGGGTGTAGGTATGAACACTGAAGCTTTCTTT. Encoded protein: CASSLGVGMNTEAFF.

The genes are TRBV11-2 and TRBJ1-2; TRBD1 is a possible D gene (5 bases). CDR1 SGHAT and CDR2 FQNNGV come from the germline V gene. The CDR3 has 15 amino acids. V was clipped by 11 bases and J by 3 bases, with 22 bases between them. The CDR3 loop is CASGTIRGVDYGYTF. The CDR3 DNA follows: TGTGCCTCCGGGACGATACGGGGCGTAGACTATGGCTACACCTTC.

The V call is TRBV27, the J call TRBJ2-7, with D possibly being TRBD2 (5 bases). The germline V and J ends were trimmed by 4 bases and 3 bases, with 10 bases remaining between them. Germline loops: CDR1 MNHEY, CDR2 SMNVEV (reference sequence). The CDR3 loop spans 13 amino acids. In DNA form, the CDR3 reads TGTGCCAGCAGTTCGGGAAGAGACTACGAGCAGTACTTC. Protein: CASSSGRDYEQYF.

The chain couples TRBV19 to TRBJ1-4, with D possibly TRBD1 on 5 matching bases. Germline V lookup: CDR1 LNHDA, CDR2 SQIVND (reference sequence). This CDR3 spans 16 amino acids. Deletions cut 7 bases from V and 4 bases from J, with 19 bases between. CDR3 nucleotides: TGTGCCAGTACCCCAGGACTAGCGGGGCTTAATGAAAAACTGTTTTTT. As protein: CASTPGLAGLNEKLFF.

The chain has TRBV7-9 and TRBJ1-1; no clear D gene. The CDR3 is 15 residues long. Germline lookup yields CDR1 SEHNR and CDR2 FQNEAQ (reference sequence). Between the trimmed V and J ends, which lost 0 bases and 5 bases, there was a span of 13 bases. CDR3: CASSLAEAGRTEAFF. CDR3 sequence (DNA): TGTGCCAGCAGCTTAGCGGAGGCAGGCAGAACTGAAGCTTTCTTT.

The V gene is TRBV18, the J gene TRBJ2-5, with 10 bases identical to TRBD1. The germline V gene has CDR1 KGHSH and CDR2 LQKENI. The length of the CDR3 is 15 residues. With 3 bases clipped from V and 11 bases from J, the junction kept 12 bases outside the gene matches. CDR3: CASSPGQGELKEQYF. The DNA of the CDR3 is TGTGCCAGCTCACCCGGACAGGGGGAACTGAAAGAGCAGTACTTC.

This chain connects TRBV27 to TRBJ1-2; the match to TRBD1 covers 8 bases. This CDR3 has 16 residues. V dropped 5 bases and J dropped 3; count of bases not matched to a gene: 11. Germline CDR1 and CDR2: MNHEY and SMNVEV (reference sequence). The DNA of the CDR3 is TGTGCCAGCAGTCCGACCCGGACAGGGAATGACTATGGCTACACCTTC. Its translation is CASSPTRTGNDYGYTF.

This chain joins TRBV9 and TRBJ2-1; D is possibly TRBD2 (5 bases). The germline gives CDR1 SGDLS, CDR2 YYNGEE. This CDR3 is 15 amino acids long. The V gene lost 3 bases and the J gene lost 0 bases, with 10 bases spanning the gap. The CDR3 region has the DNA TGTGCCAGCAGCGCGACTGGGAGCTCCTACAATGAGCAGTTCTTC. It translates to CASSATGSSYNEQFF.

V gene TRBV11-2 combines with J gene TRBJ2-5; 9 bases map to TRBD2. Looked up from germline, CDR1 is SGHAT and CDR2 is FQNNGV. The length of the CDR3 is 16 residues. Trimming removed 7 bases from V and 3 bases from J; junction bases left unmatched: 12. The CDR3 sequence is CASTFSIAGEEETQYF. In nucleotides, the CDR3 is TGTGCCAGCACCTTCTCAATAGCGGGGGAAGAAGAGACCCAGTACTTC.

The chain is built from TRBV5-1 and TRBJ1-1; the D gene is possibly TRBD1 (5 bases). The CDR3 covers 14 residues. Germline CDR1 reads SGHRS; CDR2 reads YFSETQ. The V end lost 2 bases, the J end lost 1 base, and 9 bases lay between the germline ends. Here the CDR3 reads CASSLQVTNTEAFF. DNA of the CDR3: TGCGCCAGCAGCTTACAGGTTACGAACACTGAAGCTTTCTTT. Variable domain in full (rest from reference TRBV5-1 and TRBJ1-1): KAGVTQTPRYLIKTRGQQVTLSCSPISGHRSVSWYQQTPGQGLQFLFEYFSETQRNKGNFPGRFSGRQFSNSRSEMNVSTLELGDSALYLCASSLQVTNTEAFFGQGTRLTVV.